The 12 T cell receptor beta chains below were found in one sample sequenced in a study of OX40 agonist ivuxolimab in advanced cancers. Sequencing used immunoSEQ multiplex PCR; TCRdb keeps in-frame clones, though not all of them. The table lists about 48,000 clones, approximately 84% of them singletons, with more than 0.95% in the top ten. The starting material was CD4+ or CD8+ T cells sorted from blood, obtained in a trial of the OX40 agonist ivuxolimab. The receptors stem from an adult with an advanced solid tumor such as melanoma, head and neck, liver or kidney cancer.

The chain recombines TRBV27 with TRBJ1-1; D possibly corresponds to TRBD1 (5 bases). Trimming stripped 6 bases from V and 0 bases from J, with 11 bases between. This CDR3 is 14 amino acids long. Germline loops: CDR1 MNHEY, CDR2 SMNVEV (reference sequence). CDR3 bases: TGTGCCAGCAGACTTCAGGGACTGAACACTGAAGCTTTCTTT. The encoded protein is CASRLQGLNTEAFF.

This clone was counted once. This chain connects TRBV6-5 to TRBJ2-7, with D perhaps TRBD1 or TRBD2 (5 bases each). This CDR3 is 13 amino acids long. V was shortened by 5 bases and J by 2 bases, with 10 bases between the two germline ends. CDR1 MNHEY and CDR2 SVGAGI come from the germline V gene. The CDR3 region has the DNA TGTGCCAGCAGTCAGGGTAGCGCCTACGAGCAGTACTTC. Protein: CASSQGSAYEQYF.

The gene calls are TRBV14 and TRBJ1-6; a possible D gene is TRBD1 (5 bases). The CDR3 length is 14 residues. Germline CDR1 and CDR2: SGHDN and FVKESK. Trimming cost V 3 bases and J 7 bases, with 10 bases left between them. The CDR3 DNA reads as TGTGCCAGCAGCCACCGACAGTGGAATTCACCCCTCCACTTT. Residues: CASSHRQWNSPLHF.

V gene TRBV12-5 combines with J gene TRBJ1-5; no clear D. This CDR3 contains 17 residues. Trimming left V 0 bases short and J 3 bases short, with 15 bases between. The germline CDR1 and CDR2 sequences are LGHNT and FRNRAP. CDR3 nucleotide sequence: TGTGCTAGTGGTTTGGTAAGAAGGCGCGGGGACAATCAGCCCCAGCATTTT. Translation: CASGLVRRRGDNQPQHF.

The chain has TRBV2 and TRBJ2-1; no firm D call. Germline-derived CDR1 and CDR2 are SNHLY and FYNNEI. V shed 4 bases and J shed 11 bases, with 9 bases lying between them. The CDR3 has 11 amino acids. This CDR3 reads CASSVVVKQFF. The CDR3 nucleotides read TGTGCCAGCAGTGTCGTGGTAAAGCAGTTCTTC.

This chain links TRBV25-1 with TRBJ2-5; weak D call: TRBD2 (5 bases). Trimming stripped 6 bases from V and 5 bases from J, with 10 bases between. The germline V gene has CDR1 MGHDK and CDR2 SYGVNS. This CDR3 has 12 amino acids. CDR3 sequence reads: CASRAAGETQYF. In DNA form, the CDR3 reads TGTGCCAGCAGGGCCGCGGGTGAGACCCAGTACTTC.

As to this clone: The junction does not match germline at one end; this may be a read error. V is TRBV10-3 and J is TRBJ1-5, with 9 bases identical to TRBD1. The CDR3 sequence is 14 residues long. CDR1 and CDR2 (germline): ENHRY, SYGVKD. CDR3 amino acids: CATGTGSQNRPQHF. The CDR3 region has the DNA TGTGCCACCGGGACAGGGTCCCAGAATCGGCCCCAGCATTTT.

This chain links TRBV28 with TRBJ2-1, with 9 bases that match TRBD1. CDR3 size: 16 residues. The V gene end was trimmed by 6 bases and the J gene end by 7 bases; junction bases not matched to a gene: 13. The V gene's germline CDR1 is MDHEN and CDR2 SYDVKM. CDR3 loop: CASREETGGKLNEQFF. As DNA, the CDR3 is TGTGCCAGCAGAGAAGAGACAGGGGGAAAGTTAAATGAGCAGTTCTTC.

The V and J genes are TRBV6-5 and TRBJ1-1; no clear D gene. The CDR3 consists of 11 residues. The V gene lost 4 bases and the J gene lost 3 bases, with 3 bases spanning the gap. The V gene's germline CDR1 is MNHEY and CDR2 SVGAGI. The CDR3: CASSSDTEAFF. CDR3 in DNA: TGTGCCAGCAGTTCAGACACTGAAGCTTTCTTT.

The chain employs TRBV21-1 and TRBJ2-7; the tabulated D call, TRBD2, remains unverified against the DNA. TRBV21-1 is a pseudogene locus. The CDR3 totals 11 residues. CDR3 region: CASSLRGGEYF. In DNA form, the CDR3 reads TGTGCCAGCAGCCTGAGGGGGGGAGAGTACTTC.

The chain uses TRBV5-1 and TRBJ2-3, with D perhaps matching TRBD2 (5 bases). Trimming cost V 9 bases and J 1 base, with 15 bases left between them. The CDR3 covers 14 residues. Germline values: CDR1 SGHRS, CDR2 YFSETQ. DNA of the CDR3: TGCGCCACCACGTTTGGCGGGCGCACAGATACGCAGTATTTT. Residues: CATTFGGRTDTQYF.

The DNA of the CDR3 is TGTGCCATCAGTGAGGGCAAGAACACTGAAGCTTTCTTT. Translating it yields CAISEGKNTEAFF. The chain recombines TRBV10-3 with TRBJ1-1; D is uncertain. Trimming left V 2 bases short and J 1 base short, with 5 bases between. CDR1 is ENHRY, CDR2 SYGVKD, per germline. This CDR3 is built from 13 residues.